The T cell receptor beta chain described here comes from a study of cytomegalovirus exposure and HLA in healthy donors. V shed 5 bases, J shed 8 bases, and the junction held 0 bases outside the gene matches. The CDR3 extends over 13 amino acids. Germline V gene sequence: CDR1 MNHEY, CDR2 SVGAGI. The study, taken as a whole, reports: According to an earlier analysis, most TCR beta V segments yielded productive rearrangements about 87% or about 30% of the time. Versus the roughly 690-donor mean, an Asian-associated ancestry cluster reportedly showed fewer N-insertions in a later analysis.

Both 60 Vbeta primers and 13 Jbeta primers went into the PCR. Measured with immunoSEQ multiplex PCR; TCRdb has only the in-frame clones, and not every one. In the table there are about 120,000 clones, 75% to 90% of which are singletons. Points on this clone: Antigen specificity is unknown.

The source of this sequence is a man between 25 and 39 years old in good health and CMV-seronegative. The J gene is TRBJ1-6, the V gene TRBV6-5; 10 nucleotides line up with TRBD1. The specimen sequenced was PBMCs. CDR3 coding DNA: TGTGCCAGCAGTGGGACAGGGGATTCACCCCTCCACTTT. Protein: CASSGTGDSPLHF.